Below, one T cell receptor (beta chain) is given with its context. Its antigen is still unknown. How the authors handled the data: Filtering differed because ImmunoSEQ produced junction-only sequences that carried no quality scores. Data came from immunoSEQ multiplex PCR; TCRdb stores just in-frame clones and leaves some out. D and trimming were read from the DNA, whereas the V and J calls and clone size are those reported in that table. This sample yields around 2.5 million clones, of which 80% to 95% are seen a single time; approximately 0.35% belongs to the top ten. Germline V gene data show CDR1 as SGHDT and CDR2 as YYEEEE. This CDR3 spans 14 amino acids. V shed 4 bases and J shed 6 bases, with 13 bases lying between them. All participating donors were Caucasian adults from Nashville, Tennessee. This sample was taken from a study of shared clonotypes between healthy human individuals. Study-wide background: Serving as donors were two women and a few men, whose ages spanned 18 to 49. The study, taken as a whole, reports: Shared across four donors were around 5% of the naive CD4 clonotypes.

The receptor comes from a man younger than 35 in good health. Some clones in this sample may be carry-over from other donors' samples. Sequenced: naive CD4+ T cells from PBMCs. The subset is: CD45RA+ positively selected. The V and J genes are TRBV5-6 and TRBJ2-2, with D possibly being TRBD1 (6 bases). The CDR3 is CASSDTGIPGELFF. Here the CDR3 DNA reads TGTGCCAGCAGCGATACAGGGATCCCCGGGGAGCTGTTTTTT.